This T cell receptor beta chain was captured by sequencing in a study of cytomegalovirus exposure and HLA in healthy donors. The PCR employed 60 Vbeta primers together with 13 Jbeta primers. Only in-frame clones appear in the TCRdb table, and some are missing; sequencing was by immunoSEQ multiplex PCR. The sample comprises 75,000 to 100,000 clones, roughly 74% of which are singletons, and around 3.1% rests with the top ten. CDR3 length equals 14 residues. The germline V gene has CDR1 SGHRS and CDR2 YFSETQ. Trimming took 3 bases from V and 5 from J; bases not matched to a gene: 6. The V call is TRBV5-1, the J call TRBJ2-7; 9 bases are a match to TRBD2. Input material: PBMCs. This receptor was obtained from a female donor in good health and CMV-seropositive. DNA for the CDR3: TGCGCCAGCAGCTCCCTAGCGGGAAAAGACGAGCAGTACTTC. The encoded protein is CASSSLAGKDEQYF.